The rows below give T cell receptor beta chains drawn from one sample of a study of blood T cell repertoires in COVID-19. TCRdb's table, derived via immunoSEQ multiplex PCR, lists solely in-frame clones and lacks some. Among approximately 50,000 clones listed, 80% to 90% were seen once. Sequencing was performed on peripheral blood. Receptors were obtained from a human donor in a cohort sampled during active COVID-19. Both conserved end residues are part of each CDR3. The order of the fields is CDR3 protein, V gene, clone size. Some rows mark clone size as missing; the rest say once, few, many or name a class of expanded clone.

cdr3_aa: CASSRKGLAGASHRSYEQYF; v_call: TRBV3-1/TRBV3-2; clone_size: .
cdr3_aa: CASSVWGRVGQGEGYTF; v_call: TRBV9; clone_size: .
cdr3_aa: CASSQGGFEQFF; v_call: TRBV4-3; clone_size: .
cdr3_aa: CASSEFTGGGTEAFF; v_call: TRBV2; clone_size: .
cdr3_aa: CASSHTTENQPQHF; v_call: TRBV7-9; clone_size: once
cdr3_aa: CASSFSAGGNTGELFF; v_call: TRBV7-6; clone_size: .
cdr3_aa: CASSQGSTDTQYF; v_call: TRBV10-1; clone_size: .
cdr3_aa: CAWTLRDLRDNEQFF; v_call: TRBV30; clone_size: .
cdr3_aa: CAISDPGGRGVTQYF; v_call: TRBV10-3; clone_size: .
cdr3_aa: CASSRGVNEQFF; v_call: TRBV6-5; clone_size: .
cdr3_aa: CAASYGGPDTQYF; v_call: TRBV19; clone_size: .
cdr3_aa: CASSYPSRRGNSPLHF; v_call: TRBV6-2/TRBV6-3; clone_size: .
cdr3_aa: CASSWDFQETQYF; v_call: TRBV6-5; clone_size: .
cdr3_aa: CASSSRTGSTDTQYF; v_call: TRBV7-9; clone_size: .
cdr3_aa: CASSLANGVSTDTQYF; v_call: TRBV5-8; clone_size: .
cdr3_aa: CASSLRDRATGELFF; v_call: TRBV5-1; clone_size: .
cdr3_aa: CASSRGAGGEYEQFF; v_call: TRBV5-1; clone_size: .
cdr3_aa: CASCLAASGRTDEQFF; v_call: TRBV6-6; clone_size: .
cdr3_aa: CASSGGTGKQPQHF; v_call: TRBV6-6; clone_size: .
cdr3_aa: CASSGTGGADTQYF; v_call: TRBV6-4; clone_size: .
cdr3_aa: CASSYSTGNEQFF; v_call: TRBV6-2/TRBV6-3; clone_size: .
cdr3_aa: CASSPRGLAVNTGELFF; v_call: TRBV11-2; clone_size: many
cdr3_aa: CASSPGRRRGEQFF; v_call: TRBV6-5; clone_size: .
cdr3_aa: CASSLALAGSEQYF; v_call: TRBV7-2; clone_size: .
cdr3_aa: CASSSGLRPTEAFF; v_call: TRBV7-2; clone_size: .
cdr3_aa: CASSPGSTSGGDEQYF; v_call: TRBV7-2; clone_size: .
cdr3_aa: CASSPQGYEQYF; v_call: TRBV5-1; clone_size: .
cdr3_aa: CASSQGGQSRTEAFF; v_call: TRBV3-1/TRBV3-2; clone_size: .
cdr3_aa: CASSLERSQPQHF; v_call: TRBV5-4; clone_size: few
cdr3_aa: CASSLRGNEKLFF; v_call: TRBV3-1/TRBV3-2; clone_size: .
cdr3_aa: CASSFRGSGNQPQHF; v_call: TRBV19; clone_size: .
cdr3_aa: CASSYSYPGEGEQFF; v_call: TRBV6-5; clone_size: .
cdr3_aa: CASSPRPAGGPTDTQYF; v_call: TRBV18; clone_size: .
cdr3_aa: CASSILLAHEQFF; v_call: TRBV19; clone_size: .
cdr3_aa: CASSEQGAYNEQFF; v_call: TRBV6-4; clone_size: .
cdr3_aa: CASSDRYTYEQYF; v_call: TRBV5-4; clone_size: .
cdr3_aa: CASSPGTSVLSQETQYF; v_call: TRBV7-9; clone_size: .
cdr3_aa: CASSGTSGSTDTQYF; v_call: TRBV2; clone_size: once
cdr3_aa: CSVEDPGTGFEQFF; v_call: TRBV29-1; clone_size: .
cdr3_aa: CSARGQTNYGYTF; v_call: TRBV20-1; clone_size: .
cdr3_aa: CASSETGGAGELFF; v_call: TRBV2; clone_size: .
cdr3_aa: CASRPGLAGSTDTQYF; v_call: TRBV2; clone_size: once
cdr3_aa: CASSPPETGHNSPLHF; v_call: TRBV5-1; clone_size: .
cdr3_aa: CASSRSGSSYNSPLHF; v_call: TRBV4-3; clone_size: .
cdr3_aa: CAISDLRRATDTQYF; v_call: TRBV10-3; clone_size: once
cdr3_aa: CASSDRQGDYNEQFF; v_call: TRBV9; clone_size: .
cdr3_aa: CASLSLRDSFYEQYF; v_call: TRBV6-5; clone_size: .
cdr3_aa: CASSRRGGVDFFIYGYTF; v_call: TRBV19; clone_size: .
cdr3_aa: CASTTGVNQPQHF; v_call: TRBV2; clone_size: .
cdr3_aa: CASRGLARYNEQFF; v_call: TRBV25-1; clone_size: .
cdr3_aa: CASSLDSGFNSPLHF; v_call: TRBV7-3; clone_size: .
cdr3_aa: CAISEGQGHTGELFF; v_call: TRBV10-3; clone_size: .